This T cell receptor beta chain appears in the sequencing data of a study of identical twins. With respect to this clonotype: Antigen specificity is unknown.

General study findings and limits: For monozygotic twins, models underestimated out-of-frame TCR alpha sharing. Those out-of-frame alpha sequences shared by twins showed an excess of low generation probability.

Via MiXCR, TCRdb re-called the 5' RACE reads, giving one row per CDR3 protein. The data hold a few hundred thousand distinct CDR3 sequences, with roughly 15% observed a single time. This CDR3 region has 13 residues. Per germline, CDR1 MDHEN and CDR2 SYDVKM. Deletions cut 5 bases from V and 8 bases from J, with 12 bases between. Another study also made use of these data, one on yellow fever vaccine responses in identical twins.

The chain is built from TRBV28 and TRBJ2-2; D unclear. The specimen sequenced was CD4+ T cells sorted from blood. The clonotype was recovered from a woman aged 18-35 years in good health. CDR3 nucleotide sequence: TGTGCCAGCAGTCCCCTAGTAGTAGGGGAGCTGTTTTTT. Translating it yields CASSPLVVGELFF.